One sample yielded the 27 T cell receptor beta chains listed below, sequenced in a study of tumor-infiltrating lymphocytes in localized non-small cell lung cancer. Libraries were prepared by immunoSEQ multiplex PCR; TCRdb keeps only in-frame clonotypes and omits some of them. In the table there are roughly 30,000 clones, approximately 85% of which are singletons. The sample consisted of lung tumor tissue. Receptors were obtained from a human donor with non-small cell lung cancer.

The rearrangement uses TRBV5-4 and TRBJ2-1; 11 nucleotides line up with TRBD2. The CDR3 length is 15 residues. Germline trimming cut 0 bases from V and 6 bases from J; bases unmatched to any gene: 2. The germline CDR1 and CDR2 sequences are SGHNT and YYREEE (reference sequence). Here the CDR3 reads CASSLGLAGPNEQFF. The CDR3 DNA follows: TGTGCCAGCAGCTTGGGACTAGCGGGACCCAATGAGCAGTTCTTC.

The rearrangement joins TRBV2 to TRBJ2-5; D might be TRBD1 (6 bases). Germline V gene sequence: CDR1 SNHLY, CDR2 FYNNEI. The ends were cut back, 6 bases at V and 4 bases at J, with 27 bases in the middle. The CDR3 extends over 18 amino acids. CDR3 coding DNA: TGTGCCAGCAGAGCGCCCTACGGGCAGGGGCCTGAGGGAGAGACCCAGTACTTC. This codes for CASRAPYGQGPEGETQYF.

This clone was observed a single time. The V gene is TRBV2, the J gene TRBJ1-1; 7 bases fit TRBD1. With V trimmed by 6 bases and J by 10 bases, 5 bases remained unmatched. The CDR3 sequence is 11 residues long. Germline V gives CDR1 SNHLY, CDR2 FYNNEI. CDR3 sequence reads: CASRDRTGAFF. CDR3 in DNA: TGTGCCAGCAGGGACAGGACCGGAGCTTTCTTT.

The chain carries TRBV5-1 and TRBJ1-2, with no clear D. Trimming stripped 0 bases from V and 0 bases from J, with 6 bases between. CDR1 is SGHRS and CDR2 is YFSETQ in the germline V gene. The CDR3 runs 14 residues. DNA for the CDR3: TGCGCCAGCAGCTTGGCCGATACTAACTATGGCTACACCTTC. This encodes CASSLADTNYGYTF.

V gene TRBV9 combines with J gene TRBJ1-4; 8 nucleotides align to TRBD1. With 4 bases clipped from V and 6 bases from J, the junction kept 8 bases outside the gene matches. The CDR3 totals 15 residues. Germline V lookup: CDR1 SGDLS, CDR2 YYNGEE. The CDR3 loop reads CASSPWTGSYEKLFF. CDR3 nucleotide sequence: TGTGCCAGCAGCCCTTGGACAGGGAGCTATGAAAAACTGTTTTTT.

By frequency in the sample, this clone is medium-sized. The rearrangement joins TRBV18 to TRBJ2-5; TRBD1 or TRBD2 may be the D gene (5 bases each). With 2 bases removed from V and 2 bases from J, the gap between germline ends came to 12 bases. Germline CDR1 and CDR2: KGHSH and LQKENI. The length of the CDR3 is 15 residues. The CDR3 DNA is TGTGCCAGCTCACCATCCGGGGCATGGCAAGAGACCCAGTACTTC. Translated, it gives CASSPSGAWQETQYF.

The chain has TRBV30 and TRBJ1-1; possibly TRBD1 for D (5 bases). The V and J ends lost 3 bases and 0 bases respectively, with 14 bases between them. Germline V gene sequence: CDR1 GTSNPN, CDR2 SVGIG (reference sequence). The CDR3 totals 15 residues. This CDR3 is CAWRPGGWMNTEAFF. Here the CDR3 DNA reads TGTGCCTGGAGGCCTGGGGGTTGGATGAACACTGAAGCTTTCTTT.

The chain combines TRBV6-1 with TRBJ1-1; D possibly corresponds to TRBD1 (5 bases). CDR1 and CDR2 from the germline V gene are MNHNS and SASEGT. The V and J ends lost 6 bases and 2 bases respectively, with 13 bases between them. The CDR3 has 14 amino acids. CDR3 DNA sequence: TGTGCCAGCAGGGACAAAAGGGGAAACACTGAAGCTTTCTTT. It is translated as CASRDKRGNTEAFF.

The chain joins TRBV19 to TRBJ1-2; 8 bases are shared with TRBD1. V gave up 5 bases and J gave up 4 bases; unmatched junction bases: 3. CDR1 is LNHDA, CDR2 SQIVND, per germline (reference sequence). CDR3 length: 13 amino acids. The CDR3 loop reads CASSAGGGYGYTF. For the CDR3, the DNA is TGTGCCAGTAGTGCAGGGGGCGGCTATGGCTACACCTTC.

V usage is TRBV10-3 and J usage is TRBJ2-1; 12 nucleotides align to TRBD2. Trimming at V came to 5 bases and at J to 8 bases, leaving 7 bases not matched to a gene. Germline CDR1 is ENHRY and CDR2 is SYGVKD. There are 15 residues in the CDR3. The DNA for the CDR3 is TGTGCCATCAGTCCCACTAGCGGGGGGACTGATGAGCAGTTCTTC. This translates into CAISPTSGGTDEQFF.

The genes are TRBV7-2 and TRBJ2-7; TRBD2 agrees at 12 bases. Germline CDR1 is SGHTA and CDR2 is FQGNSA. After removal of 2 bases from V and 2 bases from J, the junction contained 10 bases not matched to a gene. CDR3 length equals 18 residues. CDR3 bases: TGTGCCAGCAGCTTACGGTGGGGACTAGCGGGTCCTCCCTACGAGCAGTACTTC. Encoded protein: CASSLRWGLAGPPYEQYF.

The rearrangement links TRBV28 to TRBJ2-7; D perhaps matches TRBD2 (6 bases). This CDR3 has 14 residues. V was shortened by 5 bases and J by 6 bases, with 17 bases between the two germline ends. Germline values: CDR1 MDHEN, CDR2 SYDVKM. The CDR3 DNA reads TGTGCCAGCAGTAGGCGGGACGGGGCTTGCGAGCAGTACTTC. The encoded protein is CASSRRDGACEQYF.

The chain combines TRBV18 with TRBJ2-7; D is uncertain. The length of the CDR3 is 13 residues. From germline, CDR1 is KGHSH and CDR2 LQKENI. V lost 5 bases, J lost 3 bases, and 11 bases lay in between. This chain's CDR3 is CASSTPTSYEQYF. The CDR3 DNA sequence: TGTGCCAGCTCAACGCCGACGAGCTACGAGCAGTACTTC.

The chain combines TRBV2 with TRBJ1-4, with 8 bases aligning to TRBD1. The CDR3 is 15 residues long. Germline CDR1 SNHLY, CDR2 FYNNEI. V lost 7 bases and J lost 0; bases outside the gene matches: 4. This chain's CDR3 is CASTGQGTTNEKLFF. The CDR3 coding sequence is TGTGCCAGCACCGGACAGGGAACAACTAATGAAAAACTGTTTTTT.

The chain couples TRBV9 to TRBJ1-2; 8 bases are a match to TRBD1. V lost 0 bases to trimming and J lost 1 base; unmatched junction nucleotides: 5. CDR1 and CDR2 from the germline V gene are SGDLS and YYNGEE. CDR3 length: 16 residues. The DNA for the CDR3 is TGTGCCAGCAGCGTAGCGGCAGGGGGCAGTAACTATGGCTACACCTTC. Protein product: CASSVAAGGSNYGYTF.

The gene calls are TRBV5-4 and TRBJ2-5, with 12 bases lining up with TRBD2. Trimming took 6 bases from V and 3 from J; bases not matched to a gene: 9. The germline gives CDR1 SGHNT, CDR2 YYREEE (reference sequence). The CDR3 runs to 16 residues. CDR3 residues: CASIRNPSGGEETQYF. The CDR3 nucleotides read TGTGCCAGCATCCGGAACCCTAGCGGGGGGGAAGAGACCCAGTACTTC.

The V gene is TRBV9, the J gene TRBJ1-6; no reliable D call. V lost 4 bases, J lost 3 bases, and 2 bases lay in between. This CDR3 is 12 amino acids long. In germline, CDR1 is SGDLS, CDR2 YYNGEE. CDR3 sequence (DNA): TGTGCCAGCAGCCTCTATAATTCACCCCTCCACTTT. The encoded protein is CASSLYNSPLHF.

V gene TRBV10-3 combines with J gene TRBJ2-6; the D gene is possibly TRBD1 (5 bases). From germline, CDR1 is ENHRY and CDR2 SYGVKD. There are 16 residues in the CDR3. Between the trimmed V and J ends, which lost 2 bases and 0 bases, there was a span of 8 bases. The CDR3 reads CAISEQGVSGANVLTF. The CDR3 nucleotides read TGTGCCATCAGTGAGCAAGGGGTCTCTGGGGCCAACGTCCTGACTTTC.

This clone turned up a few times. J is TRBJ1-4 and V is TRBV6-1, with TRBD1 as a possible D gene (6 bases). The CDR3 sequence is 13 residues long. Trimming shortened V by 8 bases and J by 5 bases, and 12 bases separated the two germline ends. Looked up from germline, CDR1 is MNHNS and CDR2 is SASEGT. The CDR3 sequence: CASQTGANEKLFF. CDR3 coding DNA: TGTGCCAGCCAGACAGGTGCAAATGAAAAACTGTTTTTT.

This chain connects TRBV10-3 to TRBJ2-3; no clear D. With 4 bases removed from V and 0 bases from J, the gap between germline ends came to 5 bases. The CDR3 loop spans 13 amino acids. CDR1 and CDR2 (germline): ENHRY, SYGVKD. The CDR3 DNA is TGTGCCATCAGTGGTACTAGCACAGATACGCAGTATTTT. It yields the protein CAISGTSTDTQYF.

This rearrangement joins TRBV6-1 to TRBJ1-1, with D unresolved. V was cut by 2 bases and J by 7 bases, with 11 bases left in between. In germline, CDR1 is MNHNS, CDR2 SASEGT. The CDR3 has 13 residues. The CDR3, as DNA: TGTGCCAGCAGTGAACAAACGGGAAGTGAAGCTTTCTTT. It encodes CASSEQTGSEAFF.

This clone turned up a few times. The J gene is TRBJ1-2, the V gene TRBV5-6, with 8 bases matching TRBD1. V shed 4 bases, J shed 7 bases, and the junction held 3 bases outside the gene matches. The CDR3 has 12 residues. Germline V gives CDR1 SGHDT, CDR2 YYEEEE. The CDR3 DNA follows: TGTGCCAGCAGCAGGACAGGGTTTGGCTACACCTTC. Encoded protein: CASSRTGFGYTF.

This clone was observed a single time. Here the CDR3 DNA reads TGTGCCAGCAGCTTAGGGCTTTACTATGGCTACACCTTC. Amino acid sequence: CASSLGLYYGYTF. The chain links TRBV7-2 to TRBJ1-2; the D is unclear. Germline-derived CDR1 and CDR2 are SGHTA and FQGNSA. The length of the CDR3 is 13 residues. V was cut by 1 base and J by 3 bases, with 6 bases left in between.

The rearrangement uses TRBV27 and TRBJ1-6; 9 bases agree with TRBD1. V trimming: 3 bases; J trimming: 8 bases; junction bases outside the gene matches: 5. The CDR3 runs 15 residues. CDR1 is MNHEY, CDR2 SMNVEV, per germline (reference sequence). CDR3 in DNA: TGTGCCAGCAGTTTCATCCGGGACAGGGATTCACCCCTCCACTTT. It specifies CASSFIRDRDSPLHF.

This clone was seen only a few times. The chain recombines TRBV19 with TRBJ2-2, with unresolved D. Germline lookup yields CDR1 LNHDA and CDR2 SQIVND (reference sequence). The CDR3 loop spans 14 amino acids. Trimming pared 3 bases from V and 1 base from J, leaving 6 bases between. CDR3 amino acids: CASSIGQNTGELFF. The CDR3 nucleotides are TGTGCCAGTAGTATTGGGCAGAACACCGGGGAGCTGTTTTTT.

The chain has TRBV13 and TRBJ2-2, with D unclear. This CDR3 is built from 12 residues. Germline values: CDR1 PRHDT, CDR2 FYEKMQ (reference sequence). Trimming removed 1 base at V and 6 bases at J, with 3 bases between. CDR3 amino acids: CASSLAPGELFF. CDR3 bases: TGTGCCAGCAGCTTAGCCCCCGGGGAGCTGTTTTTT.

In this sample, this clone turned up a few times. The chain is built from TRBV5-4 and TRBJ2-7; 8 nucleotides align to TRBD1. Unmatched junction bases numbered 2, after V lost 3 bases and J lost 6 bases. The germline gives CDR1 SGHNT, CDR2 YYREEE (reference sequence). The CDR3 covers 12 residues. In DNA, the CDR3 is TGTGCCAGCAGCTCTGACAGGGGCGAGCAGTACTTC. Amino acids: CASSSDRGEQYF.